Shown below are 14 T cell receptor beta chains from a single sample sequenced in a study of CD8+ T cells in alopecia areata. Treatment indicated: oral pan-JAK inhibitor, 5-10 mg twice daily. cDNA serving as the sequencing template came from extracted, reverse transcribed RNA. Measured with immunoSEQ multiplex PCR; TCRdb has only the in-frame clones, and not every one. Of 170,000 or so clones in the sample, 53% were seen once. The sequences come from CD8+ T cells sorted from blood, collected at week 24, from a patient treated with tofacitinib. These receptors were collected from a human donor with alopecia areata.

The chain's CDR3 is CASSIDPSDGYTF. The DNA for the CDR3 is TGTGCCAGTAGTATAGATCCTTCAGATGGCTACACCTTC. The V and J genes are TRBV19 and TRBJ1-2; D uncertain. The V gene's germline CDR1 is LNHDA and CDR2 SQIVND (reference sequence). V was clipped by 0 bases and J by 6 bases, with 8 bases between them. The CDR3 totals 13 residues.

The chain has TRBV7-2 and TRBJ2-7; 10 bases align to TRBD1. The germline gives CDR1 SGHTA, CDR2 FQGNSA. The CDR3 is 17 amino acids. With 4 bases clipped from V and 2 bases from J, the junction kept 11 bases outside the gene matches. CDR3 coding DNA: TGTGCCAGCAGCTCCTTCCCCGGGACAGGGGTTGCCTACGAGCAGTACTTC. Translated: CASSSFPGTGVAYEQYF.

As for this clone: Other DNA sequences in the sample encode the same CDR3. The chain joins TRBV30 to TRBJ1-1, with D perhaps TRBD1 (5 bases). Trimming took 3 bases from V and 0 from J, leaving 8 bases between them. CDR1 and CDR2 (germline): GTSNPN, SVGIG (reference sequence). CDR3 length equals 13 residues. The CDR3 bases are TGTGCCTGGAGCGACAGCCTGAACACTGAAGCTTTCTTT. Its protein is CAWSDSLNTEAFF.

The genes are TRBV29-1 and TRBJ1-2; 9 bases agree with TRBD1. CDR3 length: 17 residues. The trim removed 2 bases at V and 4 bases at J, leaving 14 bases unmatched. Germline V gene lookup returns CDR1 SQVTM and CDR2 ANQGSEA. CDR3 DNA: TGCAGCGTTGAACTCCCGGACAGGGGCGCACGTCCCTATGGCTACACCTTC. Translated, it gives CSVELPDRGARPYGYTF. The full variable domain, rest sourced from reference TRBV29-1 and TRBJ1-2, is SAVISQKPSRDICQRGTSLTIQCQVDSQVTMMFWYRQQPGQSLTLIATANQGSEATYESGFVIDKFPISRPNLTFSTLTVSNMSPEDSSIYLCSVELPDRGARPYGYTFGSGTRLTVV.

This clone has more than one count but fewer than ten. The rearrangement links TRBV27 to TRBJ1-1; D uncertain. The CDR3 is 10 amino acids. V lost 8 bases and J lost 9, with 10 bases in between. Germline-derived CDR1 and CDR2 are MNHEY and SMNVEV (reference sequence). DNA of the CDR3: TGTGCCAGCGGAAGCCCAAAAGCTTTCTTT. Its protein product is CASGSPKAFF.

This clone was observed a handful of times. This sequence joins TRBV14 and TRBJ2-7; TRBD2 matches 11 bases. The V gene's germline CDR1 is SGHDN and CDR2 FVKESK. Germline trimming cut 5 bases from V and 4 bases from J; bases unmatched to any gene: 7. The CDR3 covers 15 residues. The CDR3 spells CASSSLTSGVYEQYF. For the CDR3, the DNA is TGTGCCAGCAGCTCCCTGACTAGCGGGGTGTACGAGCAGTACTTC. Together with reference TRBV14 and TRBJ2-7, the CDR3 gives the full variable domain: EAGVTQFPSHSVIEKGQTVTLRCDPISGHDNLYWYRRVMGKEIKFLLHFVKESKQDESGMPNNRFLAERTGGTYSTLKVQPAELEDSGVYFCASSSLTSGVYEQYFGPGTRLTVT.

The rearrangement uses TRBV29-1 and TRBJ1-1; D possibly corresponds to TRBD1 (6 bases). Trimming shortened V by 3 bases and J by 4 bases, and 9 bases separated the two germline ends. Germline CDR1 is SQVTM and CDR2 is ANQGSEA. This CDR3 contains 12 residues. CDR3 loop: CSVDTGSTEAFF. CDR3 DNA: TGCAGCGTTGATACAGGGTCCACTGAAGCTTTCTTT.

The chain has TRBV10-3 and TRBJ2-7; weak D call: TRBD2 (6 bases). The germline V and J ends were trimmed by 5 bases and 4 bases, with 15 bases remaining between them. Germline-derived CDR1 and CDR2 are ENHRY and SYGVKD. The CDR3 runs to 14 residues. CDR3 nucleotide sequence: TGTGCCATCAGTAACCGGGACTGGGAGTACGAGCAGTACTTC. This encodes CAISNRDWEYEQYF.

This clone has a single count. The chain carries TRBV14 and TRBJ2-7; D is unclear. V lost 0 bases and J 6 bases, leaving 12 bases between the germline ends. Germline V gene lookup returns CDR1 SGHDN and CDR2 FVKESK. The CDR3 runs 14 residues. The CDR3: CASSQDLWHLEQYF. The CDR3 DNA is TGTGCCAGCAGCCAAGATTTGTGGCACCTCGAGCAGTACTTC.

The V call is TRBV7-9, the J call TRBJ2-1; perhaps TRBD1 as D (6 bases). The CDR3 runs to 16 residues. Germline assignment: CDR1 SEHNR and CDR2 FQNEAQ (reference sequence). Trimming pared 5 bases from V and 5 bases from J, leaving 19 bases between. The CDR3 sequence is CASSLPSQGTDNEQFF. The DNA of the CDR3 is TGTGCCAGCAGCCTTCCGTCGCAGGGGACGGACAATGAGCAGTTCTTC.

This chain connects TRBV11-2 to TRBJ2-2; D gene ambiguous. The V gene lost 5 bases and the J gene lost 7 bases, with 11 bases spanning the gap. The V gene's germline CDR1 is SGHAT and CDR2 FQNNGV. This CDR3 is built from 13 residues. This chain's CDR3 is CASSPRTIGELFF. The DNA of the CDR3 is TGTGCCAGCAGCCCCCGGACGATCGGGGAGCTGTTTTTT.

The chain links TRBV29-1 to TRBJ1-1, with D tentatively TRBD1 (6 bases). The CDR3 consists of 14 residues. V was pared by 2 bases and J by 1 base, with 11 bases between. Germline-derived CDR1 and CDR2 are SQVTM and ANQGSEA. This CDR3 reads CSVESRGRNTEAFF. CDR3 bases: TGCAGCGTTGAATCCAGGGGCCGGAACACTGAAGCTTTCTTT. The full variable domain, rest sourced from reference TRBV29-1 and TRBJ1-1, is SAVISQKPSRDICQRGTSLTIQCQVDSQVTMMFWYRQQPGQSLTLIATANQGSEATYESGFVIDKFPISRPNLTFSTLTVSNMSPEDSSIYLCSVESRGRNTEAFFGQGTRLTVV.

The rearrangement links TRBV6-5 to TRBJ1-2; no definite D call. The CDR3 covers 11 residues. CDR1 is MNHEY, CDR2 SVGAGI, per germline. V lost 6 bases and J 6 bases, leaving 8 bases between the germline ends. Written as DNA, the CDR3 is TGTGCCAGCAGAACACTCGATGGCTACACCTTC. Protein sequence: CASRTLDGYTF.

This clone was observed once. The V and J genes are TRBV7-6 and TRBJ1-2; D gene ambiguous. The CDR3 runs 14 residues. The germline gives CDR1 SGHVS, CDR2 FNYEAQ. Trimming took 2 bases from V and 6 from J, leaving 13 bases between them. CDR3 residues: CASSLMDDGDGYTF. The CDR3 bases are TGTGCCAGCAGCTTAATGGATGACGGGGATGGCTACACCTTC.